Sequencing of this T cell receptor (beta chain) was carried out in a study of shared clonotypes between healthy human individuals. V was cut by 4 bases and J by 2 bases, with 16 bases left in between. Germline V lookup: CDR1 SGHDN, CDR2 FVKESK. The CDR3 extends over 16 amino acids. Researchers ran the assay at a deep level. In the original workflow: ImmunoSEQ junction-only sequences lacked quality scores, so their filtering differed. Only in-frame clones appear in the TCRdb table, and some are missing; sequencing was by immunoSEQ multiplex PCR. The D gene and trimming were derived from the DNA, and the V and J assignments and clone size from that table. The sample yields fewer than 200,000 clones, approximately 62% seen once. At least ten counts were recorded for this clone.

What was sequenced was memory CD4+ T cells sorted from blood. Subset here: CD45RA-negative fraction. The gene calls are TRBV14 and TRBJ2-3; TRBD2 might be the D (6 bases). The sequence was collected from a man between 25 and 39 years old in good health. As DNA, the CDR3 is TGTGCCAGCAGCCTGGGACTGTCAAGACTCACAGATACGCAGTATTTT. Protein: CASSLGLSRLTDTQYF.